The present entry profiles one TCR beta chain with its context. This clone was observed a few times. There is no known antigen for this receptor. No much larger clonotype is one base removed from it; base qualities were not supplied. The entire isolated RNA was reverse transcribed using the High Capacity cDNA Reverse Transcription Kit, and thus expressed TCRB transcripts were sequenced. Naive, central memory and regulatory T cell samples underwent deep immunoSEQ sequencing, averaging around 3.9 million total reads per sample. Sorted cells were lysed in RLT buffer and RNA was extracted with DNase-treated RNeasy Micro or Mini kits, depending on cell number. Each cell subset was processed on its own to prevent cross-contamination, while patient and healthy donor samples were processed together. TCRB sequences were amplified from cDNA with the immunoSEQ multiplex PCR, producing 87-bp fragments spanning the CDR3 region. Sequencing of the amplicons was done on the Illumina HiSeq platform. The study's own analysis went as follows. PCR bias was computationally corrected using synthetic template baselines, reads within Hamming distance 2 were collapsed, and singletons that could not be merged were discarded. Reads were aligned against IMGT so that V, D and J genes, CDR3 length and insertions or deletions at six rearrangement sites could be assigned. Clonotype counts were normalized to sorted cell number within each subset before computing true diversity and Gini coefficients with the tcR R package. The overlap coefficient, calculated on TCRB nucleotide sequences, was used to quantify repertoire sharing. As a proxy for the pre-selection repertoire, out-of-frame TCRB sequences from naive cells were analyzed. TCRdb took over this immuneACCESS table, retaining in-frame rearrangements with V and J assigned. Such tables are incomplete; in checked studies, under half of the missing clones stem from an unresolved V gene, and the remainder is unexplained. V and J calls plus clone size are reproduced from that table; the DNA served to infer D and trimming. The sample data list under 900,000 clones, and about a sixth of these were observed just once. The ten largest clones add up to roughly 0.025% of the sample.

A single peripheral blood draw of approximately 100 mL on average was collected from each donor into heparinised tubes. Using a panel that included CD45RO, CCR7, CD25, CD127, CD95 and CD27, naive, central memory, regulatory and stem cell-like memory CD4+ T cells were sorted on a BD FACSAria II. Every sorted population had a purity above 98%. PBMCs were isolated right away by Lymphoprep density gradient centrifugation and were stained directly, without culture. So that batch effects would be minimized, each experiment stained and sorted samples in pairs, pairing one healthy donor with one patient. The data were obtained in a study of beta chain features in type 1 diabetes (dated by TCRdb to between 2018 and 2020). With regard to the full study: Mean age, gender distribution, total cell number and subset yield were not different between patients and healthy donors. A total of 107,917,701 sorted cells were examined across all samples, and a strong correlation was observed between cell number per subset and RNA yield. Regulatory and stem cell-like memory subsets were isolated from only 8 patients and roughly eight healthy donors, whereas naive and central memory subsets came from all 30 or so donors. The study compared the TCRB repertoires of sorted circulating CD4+ T cell subsets in recently diagnosed type 1 diabetes patients with those in matched healthy donors.

Results the study describes overall, beyond this receptor: PCR may preferentially amplify shorter templates, but because patient and control samples were amplified and corrected together, any resulting skew would affect both groups equally. Because small numbers of individuals were included in the HLA sub-analyses, any influence of HLA type on TCRB rearrangement was left unresolved. Because cDNA was sequenced instead of genomic DNA, highly expressing activated cells could be over-represented, though the groups showed no difference in activation or CD3 levels. At VDJ recombination sites, type 1 diabetes patients had fewer insertions and more deleted nucleotides, which implies abnormalities in thymic rearrangement. The naive, central memory and regulatory TCRB repertoires appeared to resemble one another more closely among patients than among healthy donors. In all four CD4+ subsets, TCRB CDR3 length was moderately but significantly shorter in type 1 diabetes patients.

The CDR3 goes from the cysteine to the phenylalanine over 11 residues. Only the CDR3 region is kept as DNA, spanning 33 bases read in frame from base 1. CDR1 and CDR2 are drawn from the germline V gene: MDHEN, SYDVKM. Deletion took 11 bases off V and 1 base off J, with a span of 9 bases between the germline ends. The chain is assembled from TRBV28 and TRBJ2-7; the D region possibly corresponds to TRBD1 (6 bases align). Sequences were obtained from naive CD4+ T cells from blood. The cell subset or site label of this sample denotes: true naive CD4+ T cells. The clonotype comes from a woman younger than 35 in good health. The CDR3 in this case is CAGTGSYEQYF. The nucleotide sequence reads TGTGCCGGCACAGGGTCCTACGAGCAGTACTTC.